Listed here are 15 T cell receptor beta chains from one sample, sequenced in a study of blood T cell repertoires in COVID-19. The protocol was immunoSEQ multiplex PCR, while the TCRdb copy is restricted to in-frame clones and leaves out a portion. The table has some 150,000 clones, around 89% seen once. The source material was peripheral blood. Every receptor here comes from a woman aged 40-49 years with acute or convalescent COVID-19.

Only a few counts were recorded for this clone. In nucleotides, the CDR3 is TGTGCCAGCAGCTTAGGAGGTACGCAGTATTTT. It is translated as CASSLGGTQYF. The gene calls are TRBV7-2 and TRBJ2-3; D not certain. CDR1 is SGHTA, CDR2 FQGNSA, per germline. The V gene lost 1 base and the J gene lost 8 bases, with 4 bases spanning the gap. The CDR3 totals 11 residues.

V is TRBV5-1 and J is TRBJ2-1; maybe TRBD1 (6 bases). Germline loops: CDR1 SGHRS, CDR2 YFSETQ. This CDR3 contains 15 residues. Trimming stripped 3 bases from V and 5 bases from J, with 15 bases between. The CDR3 reads CASSWAAGANNEQFF. The DNA for the CDR3 is TGCGCCAGCAGCTGGGCTGCAGGGGCCAACAATGAGCAGTTCTTC. The full variable domain, in which reference TRBV5-1 and TRBJ2-1 provide the parts outside the CDR3, is KAGVTQTPRYLIKTRGQQVTLSCSPISGHRSVSWYQQTPGQGLQFLFEYFSETQRNKGNFPGRFSGRQFSNSRSEMNVSTLELGDSALYLCASSWAAGANNEQFFGPGTRLTVL.

This clone was observed a handful of times. V gene TRBV2 combines with J gene TRBJ2-1; 8 nucleotides agree with TRBD1. The CDR3 covers 14 residues. Germline V gene lookup returns CDR1 SNHLY and CDR2 FYNNEI. The J segment lost 7 bases and the V segment lost 4 bases, leaving 6 bases of the junction unmatched. CDR3 amino acids: CASSADRVRNEQFF. DNA for the CDR3: TGTGCCAGCAGTGCGGACAGGGTACGAAATGAGCAGTTCTTC.

The rearrangement joins TRBV11-2 to TRBJ2-7, with D possibly matching TRBD2 (6 bases). The V end was cut by 2 bases, the J end by 2 bases, with 10 bases between. Germline lookup yields CDR1 SGHAT and CDR2 FQNNGV. CDR3 length: 14 amino acids. Written as DNA, the CDR3 is TGTGCCAGCAGCTTATCGCGGGGCCCCTACGAGCAGTACTTC. Encoded protein: CASSLSRGPYEQYF.

The J gene is TRBJ2-3, the V gene TRBV5-1, with D possibly being TRBD2 (6 bases). The CDR3 has 15 amino acids. Trimming cost V 2 bases and J 10 bases, with 20 bases left between them. The V gene's germline CDR1 is SGHRS and CDR2 YFSETQ. In DNA form, the CDR3 reads TGCGCCAGCAGCTTAGGGCAGGACGAGAGGAGGGCGCAGTATTTT. This sequence encodes CASSLGQDERRAQYF.

The table lists this clone with a few counts. CDR3 nucleotide sequence: TGTGCCAGCAGCCCCCGTTTGGGGGGAATCTCCAATGAGCAGTTCTTC. The encoded protein is CASSPRLGGISNEQFF. This chain joins TRBV7-9 and TRBJ2-1, with D possibly matching TRBD2 (6 bases). Trimming stripped 5 bases from V and 6 bases from J, with 20 bases between. There are 16 residues in the CDR3. Germline V lookup: CDR1 SEHNR, CDR2 FQNEAQ (reference sequence).

The V call is TRBV7-6, the J call TRBJ2-3; 8 bases line up with TRBD1. V lost 1 base to trimming and J lost 0 bases; unmatched junction nucleotides: 0. The CDR3 length is 15 residues. Germline V gives CDR1 SGHVS, CDR2 FNYEAQ. CDR3 nucleotide sequence: TGTGCCAGCAGCTTAGGGACAGGGAGCACAGATACGCAGTATTTT. Its protein product is CASSLGTGSTDTQYF.

The rearrangement links TRBV27 to TRBJ1-6, with TRBD1 identical over 7 bases. The CDR3 is 15 amino acids. Germline CDR1 and CDR2: MNHEY and SMNVEV (reference sequence). V lost 5 bases to trimming and J lost 4 bases; unmatched junction nucleotides: 5. CDR3 sequence (DNA): TGTGCCAGCAGTGAACCGGGACAGTATAATTCACCCCTCCACTTT. This encodes CASSEPGQYNSPLHF.

The chain links TRBV6-5 to TRBJ1-6; perhaps TRBD1 as D (6 bases). Trimming cost V 0 bases and J 4 bases, with 7 bases left between them. The CDR3 runs 15 residues. Germline CDR1 MNHEY, CDR2 SVGAGI. CDR3 nucleotide sequence: TGTGCCAGCAGTTACTCGCAGGGGTATAATTCACCCCTCCACTTT. It translates to CASSYSQGYNSPLHF.

This chain uses TRBV20-1 with TRBJ2-3; D not certain. Germline CDR1 DFQATT, CDR2 SNEGSKA (reference sequence). Trimming removed 6 bases from V and 4 bases from J, with 8 bases in between. The CDR3 is made up of 11 amino acids. The CDR3 nucleotides read TGCAGTGCGGCGAGGTCAGATACGCAGTATTTT. This gives the protein CSAARSDTQYF.

V usage is TRBV29-1 and J usage is TRBJ1-4; 9 bases align to TRBD1. Germline lookup yields CDR1 SQVTM and CDR2 ANQGSEA. The CDR3 loop spans 13 amino acids. Trimming took 4 bases from V and 5 from J; bases not matched to a gene: 2. This CDR3 is CSVVGTGNEKLFF. In nucleotides, the CDR3 is TGCAGCGTTGTTGGGACAGGGAATGAAAAACTGTTTTTT.

This rearrangement joins TRBV7-9 to TRBJ2-3; TRBD2 matches at 8 bases. The length of the CDR3 is 18 residues. Trimming removed 5 bases from V and 6 bases from J; junction bases left unmatched: 19. Germline V gives CDR1 SEHNR, CDR2 FQNEAQ (reference sequence). In DNA, the CDR3 is TGTGCCAGCAGCCCCTTTGATCGGGAGGGATTTGACCGGGATACGCAGTATTTT. Amino acid sequence: CASSPFDREGFDRDTQYF.

The chain recombines TRBV6-1 with TRBJ1-1; D remains ambiguous. V lost 8 bases and J lost 1, with 5 bases in between. The CDR3 has 11 residues. Germline values: CDR1 MNHNS, CDR2 SASEGT. The CDR3 DNA reads as TGTGCCAGCGAGAGGAACACTGAAGCTTTCTTT. Amino acids: CASERNTEAFF.

V and J are TRBV20-1 and TRBJ2-5; TRBD2 is a possible D gene (5 bases). This CDR3 has 11 amino acids. CDR1 is DFQATT, CDR2 SNEGSKA, per germline (reference sequence). V was pared by 7 bases and J by 10 bases, with 16 bases between. CDR3 coding DNA: TGCAGTGTAGTGGACTTCCCGAGCCAGTACTTC. Amino acids: CSVVDFPSQYF.

The table lists this clone with a count of one. V gene TRBV5-8 combines with J gene TRBJ2-7; no reliable D call. With 0 bases removed from V and 2 bases from J, the gap between germline ends came to 9 bases. The germline CDR1 and CDR2 sequences are SGHTS and YDEGEE. The CDR3 runs 14 residues. The CDR3 loop reads CASSLGLLTYEQYF. The CDR3 DNA is TGTGCCAGCAGCTTGGGACTGTTAACCTACGAGCAGTACTTC.